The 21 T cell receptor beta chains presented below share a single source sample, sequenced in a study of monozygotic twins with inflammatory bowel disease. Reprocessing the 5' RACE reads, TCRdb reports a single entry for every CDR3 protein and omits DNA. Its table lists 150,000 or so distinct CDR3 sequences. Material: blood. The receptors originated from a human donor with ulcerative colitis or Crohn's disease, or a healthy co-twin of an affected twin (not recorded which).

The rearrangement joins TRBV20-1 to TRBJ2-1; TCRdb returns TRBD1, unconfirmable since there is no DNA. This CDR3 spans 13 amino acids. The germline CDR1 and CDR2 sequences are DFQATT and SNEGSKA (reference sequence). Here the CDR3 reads CSARVQGYNEQFF.

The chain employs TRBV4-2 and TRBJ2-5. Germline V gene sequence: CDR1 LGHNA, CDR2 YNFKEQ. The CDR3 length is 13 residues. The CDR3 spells CASSQGHGETQYF.

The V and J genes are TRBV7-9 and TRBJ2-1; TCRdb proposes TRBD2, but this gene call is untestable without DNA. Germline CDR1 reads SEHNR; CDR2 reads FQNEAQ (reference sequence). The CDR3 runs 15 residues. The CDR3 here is CASSLSGRAGNEQFF.

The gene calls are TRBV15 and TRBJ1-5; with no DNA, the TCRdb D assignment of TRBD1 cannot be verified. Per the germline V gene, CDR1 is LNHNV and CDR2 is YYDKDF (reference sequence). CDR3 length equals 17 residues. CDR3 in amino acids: CATSRVGVQGDGQPQHF.

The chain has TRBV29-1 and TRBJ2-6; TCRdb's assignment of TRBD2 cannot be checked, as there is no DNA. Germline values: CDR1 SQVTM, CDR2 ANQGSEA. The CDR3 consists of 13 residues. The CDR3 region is CSVTGPGANVLTF.

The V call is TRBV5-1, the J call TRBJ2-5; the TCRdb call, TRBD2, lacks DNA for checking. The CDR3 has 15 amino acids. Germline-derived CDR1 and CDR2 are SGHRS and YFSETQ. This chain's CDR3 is CASTPVSGRRETQYF. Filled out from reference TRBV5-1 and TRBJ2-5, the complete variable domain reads KAGVTQTPRYLIKTRGQQVTLSCSPISGHRSVSWYQQTPGQGLQFLFEYFSETQRNKGNFPGRFSGRQFSNSRSEMNVSTLELGDSALYLCASTPVSGRRETQYFGPGTRLLVL.

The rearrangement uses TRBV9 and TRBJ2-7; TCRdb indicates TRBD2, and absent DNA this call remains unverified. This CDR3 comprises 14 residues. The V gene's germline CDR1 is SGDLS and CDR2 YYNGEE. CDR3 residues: CASSVGGRPYEQYF.

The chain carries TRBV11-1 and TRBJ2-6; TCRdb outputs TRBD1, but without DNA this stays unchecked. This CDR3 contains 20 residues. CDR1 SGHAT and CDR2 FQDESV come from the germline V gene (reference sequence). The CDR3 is CASSSKLTQGIGSGANVLTF.

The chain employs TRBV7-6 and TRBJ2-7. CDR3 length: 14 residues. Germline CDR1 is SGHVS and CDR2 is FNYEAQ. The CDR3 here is CASSLGRDLYEQYF.

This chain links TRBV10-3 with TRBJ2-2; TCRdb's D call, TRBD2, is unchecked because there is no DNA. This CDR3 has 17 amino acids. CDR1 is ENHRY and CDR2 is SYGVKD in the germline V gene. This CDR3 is CATKPGLAGTNTGELFF.

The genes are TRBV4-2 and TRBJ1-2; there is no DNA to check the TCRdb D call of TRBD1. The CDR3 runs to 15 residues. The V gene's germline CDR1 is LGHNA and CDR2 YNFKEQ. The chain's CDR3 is CASSQERRRAYGYTF.

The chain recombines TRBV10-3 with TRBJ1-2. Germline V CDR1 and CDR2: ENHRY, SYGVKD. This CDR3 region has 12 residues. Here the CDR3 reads CAISWLDYGYTF.

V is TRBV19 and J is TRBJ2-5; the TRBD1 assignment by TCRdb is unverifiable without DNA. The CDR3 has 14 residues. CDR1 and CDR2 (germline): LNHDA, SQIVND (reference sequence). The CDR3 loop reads CASSMGQGQETQYF.

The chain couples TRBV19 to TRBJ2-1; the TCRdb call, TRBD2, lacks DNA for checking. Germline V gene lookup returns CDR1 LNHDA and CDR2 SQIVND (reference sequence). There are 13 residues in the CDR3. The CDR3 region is CASSISADNEQFF.

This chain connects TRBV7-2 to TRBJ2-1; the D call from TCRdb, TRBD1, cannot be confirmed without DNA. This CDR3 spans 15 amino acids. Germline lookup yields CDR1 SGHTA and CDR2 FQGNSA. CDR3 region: CASSNHGTSGGEQFF.

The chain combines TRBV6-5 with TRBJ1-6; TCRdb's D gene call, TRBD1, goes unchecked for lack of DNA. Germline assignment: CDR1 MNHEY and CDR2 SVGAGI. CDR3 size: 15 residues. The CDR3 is CASSYSIEPGSPLHF.

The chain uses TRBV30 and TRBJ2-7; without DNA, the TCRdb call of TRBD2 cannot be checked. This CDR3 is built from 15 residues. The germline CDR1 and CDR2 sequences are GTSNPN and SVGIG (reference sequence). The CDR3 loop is CAWSGLAGKTYEQYF.

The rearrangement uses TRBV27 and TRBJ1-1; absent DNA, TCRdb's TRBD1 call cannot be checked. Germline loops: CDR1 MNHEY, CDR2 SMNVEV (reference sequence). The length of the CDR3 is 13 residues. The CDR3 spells CASSFRDDTEAFF.

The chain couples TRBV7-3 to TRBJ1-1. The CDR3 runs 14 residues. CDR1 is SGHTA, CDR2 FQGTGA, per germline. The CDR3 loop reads CASSLSGSGTEAFF.

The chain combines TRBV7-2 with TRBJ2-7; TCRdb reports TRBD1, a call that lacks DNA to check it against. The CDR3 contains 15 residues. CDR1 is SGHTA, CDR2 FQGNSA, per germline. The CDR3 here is CASSGGTGAAYEQYF.

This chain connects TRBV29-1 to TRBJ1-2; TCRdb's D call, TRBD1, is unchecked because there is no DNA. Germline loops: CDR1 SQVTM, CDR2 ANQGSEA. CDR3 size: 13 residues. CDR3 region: CSVAREGDYGYTF.